This TCR beta chain was sequenced during a study of identical twins (dated by TCRdb to 2016 to 2017). At the level of the whole study: The study deep-sequenced TCR alpha and beta repertoires from monozygotic twins, unrelated adults of various ages and cord blood to test whether fetal clonotypes persist. To rule out contamination, replicate twin experiments were performed at different times with different library preparation protocols.

This clonotype appeared many times. This receptor's antigen is unknown. It has no much larger one-base neighbor in the sample; base qualities were not kept. The library relied on 5' RACE. Sequencing relied on an Illumina HiSeq 2000. A universal primer binding site was added through template switching, and the final cDNA carried a unique molecular identifier so that TCR cDNA molecules could be counted accurately. First-strand cDNA for TCR alpha and beta chains was synthesized from specific primers in the conserved constant-segment region. To control for contamination, each cDNA library was double barcoded with a SMART-Mk sample barcode plus Illumina barcodes. TruSeq adapter sequences along with Illumina sample barcodes were introduced in two successive PCR steps. Sequencing of the TCR alpha and beta cDNA libraries was done on the Illumina HiSeq platform using custom primers. As for the original processing: MiGEC was used to process raw reads and extract unique molecular identifiers, and MiXCR was used to find CDR3 positions. For each individual, recombination models were inferred using an EM algorithm with the repgenHMM and IGoR tools. Shared clonotype analysis was performed with the tcR package in R, normalizing sharing by the product of cloneset sizes. To study raw recombination free of thymic and clonal selection effects, out-of-frame nonproductive sequences were analyzed. The public reads were quality trimmed at Q25 with fastp and then assembled into clones with MiXCR by TCRdb, keeping productive beta chains. Entries are consolidated by CDR3 protein sequence, retaining the most common genes and DNA. TCRdb, not the authors, supplied the V and J calls. The sample data list 450,000 to 650,000 distinct CDR3 sequences, and about 16% of these were observed just once. 0.44% of the sample comes from the top ten.

What the study reported, not specific to this receptor: Conclusions relied on cross-sectional statistical analysis, since the same donors could not be followed over many years. Zero-insertion analyses could be partly confounded by invariant T cells such as MAIT and iNKT, although diverse VJ usage argued against such confounding for most clonotypes. Abundant cord blood beta clonotypes had fewer insertions, young adult naive repertoires showed a similar but weaker trend, and memory repertoires showed no such trend. Recombination models systematically underestimated out-of-frame TCR alpha sharing in monozygotic twins but agreed with sharing between unrelated individuals. Compared with coincidental sharing between unrelated individuals, out-of-frame TCR alpha sequences shared between twins showed an excess of sequences with low generation probability. The excess sharing between twins in beta out-of-frame sequences was weaker because fewer shared sequences reduced the signal-to-noise ratio.

All donors were healthy Caucasians. Three pairs of female monozygotic twins, all aged about 18 to 30 years, were included in the twin cohort. Positive isolation kits from Invitrogen were used to isolate the CD4+ and CD8+ T cell populations. The same data also went into a second study, on yellow fever vaccine responses in identical twins. Per the second study: According to the authors, the vaccine-induced T cell response in identical twins seemed to be partly convergent and partly specific to each individual. The study precisely tracked vaccine-responding T cell clones in identical twins.

The specimen sequenced was CD4+ T cells sorted from blood. The TCR originated in a woman aged 18-29 years in good health.

The DNA is TGTGCCAGCAGCTTGGTTGCAGGGACCGGCGAGCAGTACTTC. This is translated as CASSLVAGTGEQYF. Recombination linked TRBV5-6 to TRBJ2-7; the D element might be TRBD1 or TRBD2, as each aligns at 5 bases. Trimming at the junction amounts to 0 bases on V and 6 bases on J, and the germline ends lie 13 bases apart. Based on the germline V gene, the CDR1 and CDR2 sequences are SGHDT and YYEEEE. From the cysteine up to the phenylalanine, the CDR3 has a length of 14 residues. Only the CDR3 DNA is retained, 42 bases long and in frame from the first base.